This T cell receptor (beta chain) was captured in a study of blood T cells in healthy people across ages. On this clonotype itself: Its antigen is not known. A clone one base away is much larger, so this may be a read error.

General observations from the study: Naive T cell percentage by flow cytometry tracked strongly with beta diversity.

With a J-beta primer mix and a sample-barcoded 5' primer, a second PCR ran roughly 6 to 11 cycles. TCRdb re-called the 5' RACE reads with MiXCR, one entry per CDR3 protein. The data contain about 700,000 distinct CDR3 sequences, less than 40% of them singletons. This TCR came from a woman over 75 in good health. Sequenced sample: blood.

The CDR3 DNA reads as TGTGCCTGCAGCCAGGCAGGGTATTCTGGCTACACCTTC. Protein: CACSQAGYSGYTF. The J gene is TRBJ1-2, the V gene TRBV7-9; D perhaps matches TRBD1 (5 bases). The CDR3 covers 13 residues. CDR1 and CDR2 (germline): SEHNR, FQNEAQ (reference sequence).